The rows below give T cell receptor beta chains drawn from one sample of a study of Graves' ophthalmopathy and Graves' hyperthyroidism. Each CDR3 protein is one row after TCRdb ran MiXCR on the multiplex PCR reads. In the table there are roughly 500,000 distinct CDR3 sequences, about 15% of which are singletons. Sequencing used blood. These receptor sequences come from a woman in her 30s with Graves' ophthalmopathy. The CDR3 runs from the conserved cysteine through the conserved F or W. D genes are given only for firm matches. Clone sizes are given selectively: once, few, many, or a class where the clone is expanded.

CDR3 protein: CASSYSMGIRGYEQYF
CDR3 DNA: TGTGCCAGCAGTTACTCGATGGGAATAAGGGGCTACGAGCAGTACTTC
V gene: TRBV6-5
clone size: many
J gene: TRBJ2-7
D gene: -

CDR3 protein: CATSGEGEQYF
CDR3 DNA: TGTGCCACCAGTGGGGAAGGGGAGCAGTACTTC
V gene: TRBV27
clone size: -
J gene: TRBJ2-7
D gene: -

CDR3 protein: CAGLPGGSRTEAFF
CDR3 DNA: TGTGCCGGACTCCCGGGGGGAAGTCGTACTGAAGCTTTCTTT
V gene: TRBV2
clone size: many
J gene: TRBJ1-1
D gene: -

CDR3 protein: CASSFGGTQSSYEQYF
CDR3 DNA: TGCGCCAGCAGCTTCGGAGGGACGCAGAGCTCCTACGAGCAGTACTTC
V gene: TRBV5-1
clone size: many
J gene: TRBJ2-7
D gene: -

CDR3 protein: CASTPGQLSGTEAFF
CDR3 DNA: TGTGCCAGCACCCCCGGACAGTTATCGGGCACTGAAGCTTTCTTT
V gene: TRBV12-3/TRBV12-4
clone size: many
J gene: TRBJ1-1
D gene: -

CDR3 protein: CASSMPGYGYTF
CDR3 DNA: TGTGCCAGTAGTATGCCTGGCTATGGCTACACCTTC
V gene: TRBV19
clone size: few
J gene: TRBJ1-2
D gene: -

CDR3 protein: CASSSLDMWNQPQHF
CDR3 DNA: TGTGCCAGCAGCTCCCTCGACATGTGGAATCAGCCCCAGCATTTT
V gene: TRBV28
clone size: many
J gene: TRBJ1-5
D gene: -

CDR3 protein: CASGLAPSGQETQYF
CDR3 DNA: TGCGCCAGCGGCTTGGCTCCTAGCGGACAAGAGACCCAGTACTTC
V gene: TRBV5-1
clone size: -
J gene: TRBJ2-5
D gene: TRBD2

CDR3 protein: CASRMDRGHGGYTF
CDR3 DNA: TGTGCCAGCAGAATGGACAGGGGTCATGGTGGCTACACCTTC
V gene: TRBV6-4
clone size: many
J gene: TRBJ1-2
D gene: TRBD1

CDR3 protein: CASSLGGGWEQYF
CDR3 DNA: TGTGCCAGCAGTCTAGGTGGGGGCTGGGAGCAGTACTTC
V gene: TRBV12-3/TRBV12-4
clone size: many
J gene: TRBJ2-7
D gene: -

CDR3 protein: CASSSARDGELFF
CDR3 DNA: TGTGCCAGCAGTTCTGCTCGGGACGGGGAGCTGTTTTTT
V gene: TRBV12-3/TRBV12-4
clone size: many
J gene: TRBJ2-2
D gene: -

CDR3 protein: CATSRDRNTGELFF
CDR3 DNA: TGTGCCACCAGCCGGGACAGGAACACCGGGGAGCTGTTTTTT
V gene: TRBV15
clone size: many
J gene: TRBJ2-2
D gene: TRBD1

CDR3 protein: CASTPTGSGSTIYF
CDR3 DNA: TGTGCCAGCACCCCTACAGGGTCAGGAAGCACCATATATTTT
V gene: TRBV6-1
clone size: many
J gene: TRBJ1-3
D gene: -

CDR3 protein: CASSRGAGAYSNQPQHF
CDR3 DNA: TGTGCCAGCAGTCGCGGGGCAGGGGCCTATAGCAATCAGCCCCAGCATTTT
V gene: TRBV6-1
clone size: many
J gene: TRBJ1-5
D gene: -

CDR3 protein: CASSQDYEQYF
CDR3 DNA: TGCGCCAGCAGCCAAGACTACGAGCAGTACTTC
V gene: TRBV5-1
clone size: many
J gene: TRBJ2-7
D gene: -

CDR3 protein: CATSRVTEETQYF
CDR3 DNA: TGTGCCACCAGCAGAGTGACAGAAGAGACCCAGTACTTC
V gene: TRBV15
clone size: once
J gene: TRBJ2-5
D gene: -

CDR3 protein: CASSIIVNTEAFF
CDR3 DNA: TGTGCCAGTAGTATTATCGTGAACACTGAAGCTTTCTTT
V gene: TRBV19
clone size: many
J gene: TRBJ1-1
D gene: -

CDR3 protein: CASSLTGGSRSYGYTF
CDR3 DNA: TGTGCCAGCAGCTTAACGGGGGGGTCCCGCTCCTATGGCTACACCTTC
V gene: TRBV7-3
clone size: many
J gene: TRBJ1-2
D gene: -

CDR3 protein: CASSLQPGGSRYGYTF
CDR3 DNA: TGTGCCAGCAGTTTACAGCCCGGGGGTAGTCGCTATGGCTACACCTTC
V gene: TRBV12-3/TRBV12-4
clone size: many
J gene: TRBJ1-2
D gene: -

CDR3 protein: CASSLLTGTGANVLTF
CDR3 DNA: TGTGCCAGCAGCTTGCTGACAGGGACCGGGGCCAACGTCCTGACTTTC
V gene: TRBV5-5
clone size: -
J gene: TRBJ2-6
D gene: TRBD1

CDR3 protein: CASSTEQGFGYTF
CDR3 DNA: TGCGCCAGCAGCACGGAACAGGGTTTTGGCTACACCTTC
V gene: TRBV5-1
clone size: -
J gene: TRBJ1-2
D gene: -

CDR3 protein: CASSYSGVTGAILTYEQCF
CDR3 DNA: TGTGCCAGTAGTTACTCGGGCGTGACAGGGGCCATACTCACGTACGAGCAGTGCTTC
V gene: TRBV6-2/TRBV6-3
clone size: -
J gene: TRBJ2-7
D gene: TRBD1

CDR3 protein: CASSLSRGHNIQYF
CDR3 DNA: TGCGCCAGCAGCTTGTCTCGGGGCCACAACATTCAGTACTTC
V gene: TRBV5-1
clone size: many
J gene: TRBJ2-4
D gene: -

CDR3 protein: CSAREGQATYSYEQYF
CDR3 DNA: TGCAGTGCTAGAGAGGGACAGGCTACTTACTCCTACGAGCAGTACTTC
V gene: TRBV20-1
clone size: many
J gene: TRBJ2-7
D gene: TRBD1

CDR3 protein: CAWSVNLGGAGGNTIYF
CDR3 DNA: TGTGCCTGGAGTGTAAATTTGGGGGGCGCGGGTGGAAACACCATATATTTT
V gene: TRBV30
clone size: -
J gene: TRBJ1-3
D gene: -